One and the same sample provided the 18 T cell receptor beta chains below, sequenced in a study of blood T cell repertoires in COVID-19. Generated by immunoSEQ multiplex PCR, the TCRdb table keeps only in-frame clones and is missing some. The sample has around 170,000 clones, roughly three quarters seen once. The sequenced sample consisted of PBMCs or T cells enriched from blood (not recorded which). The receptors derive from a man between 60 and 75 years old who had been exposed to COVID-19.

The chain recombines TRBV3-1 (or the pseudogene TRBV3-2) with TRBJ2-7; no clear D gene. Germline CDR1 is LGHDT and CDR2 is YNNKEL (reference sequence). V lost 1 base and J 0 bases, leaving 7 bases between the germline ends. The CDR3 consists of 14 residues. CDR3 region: CASSQVFGSYEQYF. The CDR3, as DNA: TGTGCCAGCAGCCAAGTCTTCGGCTCCTACGAGCAGTACTTC.

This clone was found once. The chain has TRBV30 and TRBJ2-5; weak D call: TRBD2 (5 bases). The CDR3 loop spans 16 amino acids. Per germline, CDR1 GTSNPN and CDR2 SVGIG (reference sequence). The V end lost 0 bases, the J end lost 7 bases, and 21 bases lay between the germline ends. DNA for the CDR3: TGTGCCTGGAGTGTTGATGGAGTTCAGATCGGAGGGACCCAGTACTTC. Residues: CAWSVDGVQIGGTQYF. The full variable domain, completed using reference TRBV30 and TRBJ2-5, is SQTIHQWPATLVQPVGSPLSLECTVEGTSNPNLYWYRQAAGRGLQLLFYSVGIGQISSEVPQNLSASRPQDRQFILSSKKLLLSDSGFYLCAWSVDGVQIGGTQYFGPGTRLLVL.

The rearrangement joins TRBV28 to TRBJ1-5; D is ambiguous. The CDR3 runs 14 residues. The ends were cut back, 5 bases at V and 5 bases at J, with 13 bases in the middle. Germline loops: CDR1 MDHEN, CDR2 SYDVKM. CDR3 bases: TGTGCCAGCAGTCCCCGGCGGATGGATCAGCCCCAGCATTTT. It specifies CASSPRRMDQPQHF.

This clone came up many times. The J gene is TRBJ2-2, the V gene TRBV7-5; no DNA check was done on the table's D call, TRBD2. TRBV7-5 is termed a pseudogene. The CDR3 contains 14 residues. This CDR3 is CVRSVYTGTGELFF. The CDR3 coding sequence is TGTGTCAGAAGCGTATATACGGGGACCGGGGAGCTGTTTTTT.

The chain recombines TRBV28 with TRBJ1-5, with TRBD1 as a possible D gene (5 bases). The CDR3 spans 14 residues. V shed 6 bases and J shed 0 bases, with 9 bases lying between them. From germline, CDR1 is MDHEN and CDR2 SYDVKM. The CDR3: CASSFQGSNQPQHF. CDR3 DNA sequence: TGTGCCAGCAGCTTCCAGGGTAGCAATCAGCCCCAGCATTTT.

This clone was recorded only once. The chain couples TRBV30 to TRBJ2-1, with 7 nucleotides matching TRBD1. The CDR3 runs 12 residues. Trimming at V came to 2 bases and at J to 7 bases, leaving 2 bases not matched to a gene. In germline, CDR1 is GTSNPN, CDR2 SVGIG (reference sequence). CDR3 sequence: CAWSSQGNEQFF. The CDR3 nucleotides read TGTGCCTGGAGTTCACAGGGGAATGAGCAGTTCTTC.

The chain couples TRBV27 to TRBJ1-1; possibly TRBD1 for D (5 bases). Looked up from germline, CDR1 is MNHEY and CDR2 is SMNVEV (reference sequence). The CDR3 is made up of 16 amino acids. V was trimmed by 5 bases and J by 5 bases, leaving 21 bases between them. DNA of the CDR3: TGTGCCAGCAGTCTATACTATTCGGGGGACGGGACTGAAGCTTTCTTT. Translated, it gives CASSLYYSGDGTEAFF.

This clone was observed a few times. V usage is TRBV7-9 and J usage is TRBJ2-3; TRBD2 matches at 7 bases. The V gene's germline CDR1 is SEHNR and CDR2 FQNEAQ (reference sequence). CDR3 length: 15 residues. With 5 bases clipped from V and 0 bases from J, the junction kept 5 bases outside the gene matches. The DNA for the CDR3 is TGTGCCAGCAGCGGCGGGAGTGATAGCACAGATACGCAGTATTTT. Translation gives CASSGGSDSTDTQYF.

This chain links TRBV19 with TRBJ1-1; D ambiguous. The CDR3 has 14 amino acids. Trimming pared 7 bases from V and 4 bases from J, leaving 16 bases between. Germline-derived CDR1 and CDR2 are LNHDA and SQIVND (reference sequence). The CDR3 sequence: CASTTFYAGTEAFF. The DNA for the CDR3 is TGTGCCAGTACTACTTTCTACGCGGGCACTGAAGCTTTCTTT. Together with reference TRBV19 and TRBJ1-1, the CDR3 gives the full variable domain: DGGITQSPKYLFRKEGQNVTLSCEQNLNHDAMYWYRQDPGQGLRLIYYSQIVNDFQKGDIAEGYSVSREKKESFPLTVTSAQKNPTAFYLCASTTFYAGTEAFFGQGTRLTVV.

CDR3 residues: CAWSVRVDTEAFF. The CDR3 DNA sequence: TGTGCCTGGAGTGTCAGGGTTGACACTGAAGCTTTCTTT. This chain uses TRBV30 with TRBJ1-1, with D tentatively TRBD1 (5 bases). This CDR3 has 13 amino acids. Germline assignment: CDR1 GTSNPN and CDR2 SVGIG (reference sequence). Between the trimmed V and J ends, which lost 0 bases and 3 bases, there was a span of 8 bases.

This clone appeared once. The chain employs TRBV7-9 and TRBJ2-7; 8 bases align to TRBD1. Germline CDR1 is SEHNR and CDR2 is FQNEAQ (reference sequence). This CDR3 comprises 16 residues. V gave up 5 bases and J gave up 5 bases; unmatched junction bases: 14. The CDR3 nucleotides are TGTGCCAGCAGCCCCGGGACAGGCCGATTTAGCGACGAGCAGTACTTC. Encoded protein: CASSPGTGRFSDEQYF.

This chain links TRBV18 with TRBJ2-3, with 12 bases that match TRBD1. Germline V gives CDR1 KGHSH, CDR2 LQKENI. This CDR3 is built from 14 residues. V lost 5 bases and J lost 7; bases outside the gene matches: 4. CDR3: CASSGGQGAYTQYF. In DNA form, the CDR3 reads TGTGCCAGCTCAGGGGGACAGGGGGCATATACGCAGTATTTT. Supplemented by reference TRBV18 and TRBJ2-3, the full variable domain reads NAGVMQNPRHLVRRRGQEARLRCSPMKGHSHVYWYRQLPEEGLKFMVYLQKENIIDESGMPKERFSAEFPKEGPSILRIQQVVRGDSAAYFCASSGGQGAYTQYFGPGTRLTVL.

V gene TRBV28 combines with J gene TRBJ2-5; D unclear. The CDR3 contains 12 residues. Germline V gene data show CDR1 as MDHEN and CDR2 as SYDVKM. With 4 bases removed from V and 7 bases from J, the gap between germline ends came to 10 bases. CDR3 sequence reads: CASSSSTWTQYF. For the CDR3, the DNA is TGTGCCAGCAGTTCGTCGACTTGGACCCAGTACTTC.

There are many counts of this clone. This chain's CDR3 is CASSLSEDQQFF. In DNA form, the CDR3 reads TGTGCCAGCAGCTTGAGTGAAGATCAGCAGTTCTTC. The gene calls are TRBV7-9 and TRBJ2-1; D remains ambiguous. The ends were cut back, 3 bases at V and 11 bases at J, with 11 bases in the middle. Germline V gene lookup returns CDR1 SEHNR and CDR2 FQNEAQ (reference sequence). The CDR3 runs to 12 residues.

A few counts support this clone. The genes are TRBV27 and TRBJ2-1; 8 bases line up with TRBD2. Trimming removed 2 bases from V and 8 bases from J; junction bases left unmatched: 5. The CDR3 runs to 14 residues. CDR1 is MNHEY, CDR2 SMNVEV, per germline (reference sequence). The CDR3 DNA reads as TGTGCCAGCAGTTTAAAAAGCGGGAGAGATGAGCAGTTCTTC. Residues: CASSLKSGRDEQFF.

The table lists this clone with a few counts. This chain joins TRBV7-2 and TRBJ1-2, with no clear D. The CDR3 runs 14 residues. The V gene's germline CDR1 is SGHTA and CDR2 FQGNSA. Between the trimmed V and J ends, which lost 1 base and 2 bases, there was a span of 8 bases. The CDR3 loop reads CASSLDPGNYGYTF. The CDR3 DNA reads TGTGCCAGCAGCTTAGATCCGGGGAACTATGGCTACACCTTC. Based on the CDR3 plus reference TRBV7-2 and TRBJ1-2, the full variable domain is GAGVSQSPSNKVTEKGKDVELRCDPISGHTALYWYRQSLGQGLEFLIYFQGNSAPDKSGLPSDRFSAERTGGSVSTLTIQRTQQEDSAVYLCASSLDPGNYGYTFGSGTRLTVV.

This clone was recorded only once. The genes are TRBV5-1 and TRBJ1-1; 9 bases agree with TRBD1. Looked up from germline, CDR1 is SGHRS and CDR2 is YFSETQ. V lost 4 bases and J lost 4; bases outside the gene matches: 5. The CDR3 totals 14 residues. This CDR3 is CASSPTGGGTEAFF. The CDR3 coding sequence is TGCGCCAGCAGCCCTACAGGGGGCGGCACTGAAGCTTTCTTT.

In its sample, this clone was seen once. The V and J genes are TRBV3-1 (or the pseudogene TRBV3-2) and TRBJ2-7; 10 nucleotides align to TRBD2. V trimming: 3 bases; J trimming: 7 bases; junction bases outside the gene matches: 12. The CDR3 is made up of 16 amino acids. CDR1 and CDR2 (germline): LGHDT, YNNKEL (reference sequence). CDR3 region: CASSQASGSPMGEQYF. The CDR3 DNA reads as TGTGCCAGCAGCCAGGCTAGCGGGAGCCCTATGGGGGAGCAGTACTTC.